This note documents a single TCR beta chain sequence. It has no known antigen specificity. Base-call qualities are not available, and no considerably larger clone is one nucleotide away. This sample is drawn from a study of cytomegalovirus exposure and HLA in healthy donors (dated by TCRdb to 2016 to 2017). Context from the whole study: In an earlier analysis of 587 of the donors, 250 to 350 Gb of sequence data and 120 million or so unique TCR beta sequences from about 180 million T cells were reported. An early release that covered 640 HLA-typed donors contained about 300 gigabases of sequencing data and tens of millions of unique TCR sequences. Of the approximately 400 genotyped donors, over 80% were placed in the genetic ancestry cluster associated with self-reported Caucasian donors. The aim of the study was to test whether cataloging public T cell receptors could identify signatures of past pathogen exposure. The study profiled the T cell repertoires of 500 to 800 subjects by immunosequencing and related them to cytomegalovirus serostatus. A separate validation cohort of about 110 different subjects was used in addition to the 666-subject first cohort. The study combined high-throughput TCR immunosequencing, statistical association of individual TCRs with disease status, and machine learning to predict cytomegalovirus infection status. A later analysis re-analyzed previously published TCR beta repertoires from approximately 700 donors and added high-resolution HLA genotyping to study TCR occurrence patterns. In the later analysis, no new phenotypic data were used to find candidate immune exposures; instead, reliance was placed on TCR beta sequences and their occurrence across donors. An earlier analysis of 500 to 650 of the donors applied high-throughput TCR beta sequencing to assess whether each TCR beta V gene segment acted as functional or pseudogenic. Donor age, sex, ethnicity and CMV serostatus were compiled alongside the repertoire data. In a later genetic analysis, genome-wide SNP genotypes for about 65% of the 666 donors were used, and that subset was treated as a discovery cohort. Every discovery cohort repertoire had been produced on one sequencing platform. Both class I and class II loci were covered by HLA typing, at four-digit resolution. The number of donors typed differed by locus, with about 620-630 for A, B, C, DRB1 and DQB1, about 500 for DQA1, 600 to 610 for DPA1, and under 490 for DPB1. Several DR-DQ haplotypes were treated as single units for association and clustering because of strong linkage in the cohort. Among 300 to 500 genotyped donors of the cohort, an average of approximately 200,000 unique TCR beta nucleotide sequences was sequenced per donor, of which approximately 19% were non-productive.

On the study overall, not on this receptor specifically: The cohort was sequenced for TCR beta chains only, and without alpha or paired-chain data the features that could be detected were limited. A later analysis reported that several top co-occurrence clusters appeared linked to parvovirus B19, influenza, CMV and Epstein-Barr virus. A later analysis found that most CMV-associated TCR beta chains appeared HLA-restricted, with HLA associations seemingly driven largely by CMV exposure. Correlated functional status among segregating V segments might be attributable to linkage disequilibrium, but an unknown experimental factor could not be ruled out. When HLA alleles, especially DR and DQ, strongly co-occurred, attributing TCR associations to individual alleles was difficult. Approximately 18 rarely observed V segments, including chromosome 9 orphons, were excluded from the earlier analysis of several hundred of the donors because counts were too low. Most TCR sequences were observed very rarely across donors, whereas some public TCRs were present in many individuals. A later analysis found that TCR association rates varied across HLA loci, with DRB1 alleles showing the most associated TCRs and HLA-C alleles the fewest. The classifier was reported to diagnose cytomegalovirus status with high specificity and sensitivity in both the original cohort and the validation cohort. An earlier analysis of approximately 600 of the donors showed that most TCR beta V segments appeared in productive rearrangements either about 90% or about 30% of the time, which broadly matched IMGT annotations. The authors suggested that the approach could potentially be extended to other disease states and immunological phenotypes. In a later genetic analysis, a missense DCLRE1C variant was associated with V-gene and J-gene trimming of TCR beta chains, and the association was replicated in an independent cohort. In vitro tests confirmed that a few of the cytomegalovirus-associated TCR beta chains recognize cytomegalovirus antigens. In the study, about 150 TCR beta chains were listed as associated with cytomegalovirus. Sequencing depth was assumed to be roughly uniform across donors in the presence/absence analyses, though that assumption may not hold. The sequencing pipeline was judged likely to have produced a cluster of highly shared sequence variants as a technical artifact. At a false discovery rate of 0.05, a later analysis linked some 17,000 TCR beta sequences to specific HLA alleles. A later genetic analysis reported fewer N-insertions in productive TCRs among donors in an Asian-associated ancestry cluster than the roughly 650-donor mean. A further reported finding was that TCR beta sequences accurately predicted the HLA-A and HLA-B alleles for most subjects in the first cohort. For the cohort, immune exposure information was limited to CMV serostatus. Because some donors lacked HLA typing at each locus, the association tests relied only on the typed subset. Compared with equally common non-associated chains, HLA-associated TCR beta chains in a later analysis were more clonally expanded and had lower generation probabilities.

Receptor libraries were prepared by the immunoSEQ multiplex PCR assay. For the multiplex PCR, a mixture combining 60 forward primers for TCR Vbeta segments and 13 reverse primers for TCR Jbeta segments was used. The CDR3 region of rearranged TCR beta genes was amplified from genomic DNA with a multiplex PCR assay. The amplified TCR beta libraries were sequenced on the Illumina HiSeq System as 87-base-pair reads. Turning to the authors' computational methods: In a later analysis, some 80 million unique TCR beta chains were counted across the 650 to 750 repertoires, and roughly 11 million of these chains were shared by at least two donors. A nearest-neighbor algorithm error-corrected the raw reads and collapsed the reads into unique sequences, merging closely related sequences to remove PCR and sequencing errors. CDR3 sequences were aligned to IMGT reference sequences to assign V, D and J gene segments. For a sequence to be retained, at least a six-nucleotide match to both a V gene segment and a J gene segment was required. A rearrangement counted as productive if the CDR3 had no stop codons and remained in frame with V and J, and every other rearrangement counted as non-productive. CDR3 was defined by IMGT convention, running from the second conserved V-encoded cysteine to the conserved J-encoded phenylalanine. In an earlier analysis of more than 550 of the donors, sequences lacking an unambiguous match to a single V gene segment were excluded. An earlier analysis of 500 to 700 of the donors classified V segments as functional when productive rearrangements were above 56.7% and as segregating when the standard deviation between donors was above 5%. To diagnose cytomegalovirus status from the catalog of TCR beta chain sequences, a statistical classification framework was built. In a later analysis, TCR nucleotide sequences were compared against IMGT/GENE-DB human TR gene sequences so that V and J genes could be assigned. In a later analysis, CDR3 sequences and most-parsimonious VDJ recombination scenarios were assigned using the TCRdist pipeline. In a later analysis, every TCR beta chain was defined by the combination of its CDR3 amino acid sequence and its V-gene family, and reads without a unique V-gene family were dropped. In a later analysis, around 600 highly shared, low-generation-probability nucleotide sequences were removed to address suspected cross-contamination and a sequencing artifact. A later analysis calculated a clonal expansion index for each public chain from normalized within-repertoire ranks of inferred template counts. Generation probabilities in a later analysis came from a VDJ recombination model fitted to out-of-frame rearrangements, and those results were checked against IGoR. A later analysis scored TCR-TCR, TCR-HLA and TCR-CMV co-occurrence with hypergeometric tests, applying a repertoire-size bias correction to TCR pairs. False discovery rates were estimated in a later analysis by permuting HLA or CMV assignments 20 times. A later analysis grouped co-occurring TCRs with DBSCAN, adding TCRdist sequence similarity when clustering within HLA-allele-positive subsets. Repertoires with fewer than 30,000 or more than 120,000 public chains, plus five repertoires with anomalous nucleotide sharing, were excluded from co-occurrence clustering. Drawn from immuneACCESS, this table holds only the in-frame rearrangements with V and J called that TCRdb kept. Clones are partly lost; checked studies trace under half to an unresolved V gene and leave the rest unexplained. That table supplies the V and J calls and clone size; D and trimming were determined from the DNA. This sample holds 99,000 or so clones; around three quarters were observed only once. Around 3% of the sample lies in the top ten.

The cohort comprised 710 or so healthy bone marrow donors. At the time of sampling, all cohort members were nominally healthy, though unrecorded immune exposures were likely present. The donor was CMV seropositive and was included in the group of some 290 seropositive cohort members. A peripheral blood sample was provided by each donor, and peripheral blood mononuclear cells were used for TCR beta sequencing. The Qiagen DNeasy Blood Extraction Kit was used to extract genomic DNA from the blood cell samples. This TCR derives from a male donor in good health and CMV-seropositive. The sample taken for sequencing was PBMCs.

The CDR3 protein sequence reads: CASSWGQGRHSGNTIYF. The sequenced DNA: TGTGCCAGCAGCTGGGGACAGGGGCGACACTCTGGAAACACCATATATTTT. The rearranged chain carries TRBV7-9 and TRBJ1-3; 10 middle bases align to TRBD1. V lost 4 bases and J lost 0 bases, and the count of bases not matched to a germline gene is 6. From a lookup of the germline V gene (reference sequence), CDR1 and CDR2 are SEHNR and FQNEAQ. Including cysteine and phenylalanine, the CDR3 has 17 amino acids. CDR3 DNA only is kept here, 51 bases in frame from base 1.